The text below deals with one TCR beta chain. The antigen remains undetermined. CDR3 regions were amplified by Arm-PCR using iRepertoire HTBI primers to build TCR beta libraries. TCRdb re-called the multiplex PCR reads with MiXCR, one entry per CDR3 protein. The repertoire holds 350,000 to 450,000 distinct CDR3 sequences, with around 23% as singletons. This entry comes from a study of regulatory T cells in long-lasting Graves disease. Study context: Positivity for TSH receptor antibodies plus over 5 years of antithyroid drugs meant persistent Graves' disease. Study outcomes and limitations: Those with persistent Graves' had less TCR diversity than newly diagnosed patients.

Indicated time point: persistent/refractory GD, antithyroid drugs over 5 years with positive TRAb. Researchers made the TCR library from RNA that was extracted from PBMCs. CDR1 and CDR2 (germline): SGHRS, YFSETQ. The CDR3 sequence is 15 residues long. Trimming removed 3 bases at V and 0 bases at J, with 10 bases between. Here the sequenced sample was peripheral blood mononuclear cells (PBMCs), taken when the disease was refractory, from a patient treated with antithyroid drugs. This clonotype was sampled from a woman aged 35 to 49 with Graves disease. The chain is built from TRBV5-1 and TRBJ1-3; D remains ambiguous. In nucleotides, the CDR3 is TGCGCCAGCAGCTATTCGGGTGCCTCTGGAAACACCATATATTTT. Its protein product is CASSYSGASGNTIYF.